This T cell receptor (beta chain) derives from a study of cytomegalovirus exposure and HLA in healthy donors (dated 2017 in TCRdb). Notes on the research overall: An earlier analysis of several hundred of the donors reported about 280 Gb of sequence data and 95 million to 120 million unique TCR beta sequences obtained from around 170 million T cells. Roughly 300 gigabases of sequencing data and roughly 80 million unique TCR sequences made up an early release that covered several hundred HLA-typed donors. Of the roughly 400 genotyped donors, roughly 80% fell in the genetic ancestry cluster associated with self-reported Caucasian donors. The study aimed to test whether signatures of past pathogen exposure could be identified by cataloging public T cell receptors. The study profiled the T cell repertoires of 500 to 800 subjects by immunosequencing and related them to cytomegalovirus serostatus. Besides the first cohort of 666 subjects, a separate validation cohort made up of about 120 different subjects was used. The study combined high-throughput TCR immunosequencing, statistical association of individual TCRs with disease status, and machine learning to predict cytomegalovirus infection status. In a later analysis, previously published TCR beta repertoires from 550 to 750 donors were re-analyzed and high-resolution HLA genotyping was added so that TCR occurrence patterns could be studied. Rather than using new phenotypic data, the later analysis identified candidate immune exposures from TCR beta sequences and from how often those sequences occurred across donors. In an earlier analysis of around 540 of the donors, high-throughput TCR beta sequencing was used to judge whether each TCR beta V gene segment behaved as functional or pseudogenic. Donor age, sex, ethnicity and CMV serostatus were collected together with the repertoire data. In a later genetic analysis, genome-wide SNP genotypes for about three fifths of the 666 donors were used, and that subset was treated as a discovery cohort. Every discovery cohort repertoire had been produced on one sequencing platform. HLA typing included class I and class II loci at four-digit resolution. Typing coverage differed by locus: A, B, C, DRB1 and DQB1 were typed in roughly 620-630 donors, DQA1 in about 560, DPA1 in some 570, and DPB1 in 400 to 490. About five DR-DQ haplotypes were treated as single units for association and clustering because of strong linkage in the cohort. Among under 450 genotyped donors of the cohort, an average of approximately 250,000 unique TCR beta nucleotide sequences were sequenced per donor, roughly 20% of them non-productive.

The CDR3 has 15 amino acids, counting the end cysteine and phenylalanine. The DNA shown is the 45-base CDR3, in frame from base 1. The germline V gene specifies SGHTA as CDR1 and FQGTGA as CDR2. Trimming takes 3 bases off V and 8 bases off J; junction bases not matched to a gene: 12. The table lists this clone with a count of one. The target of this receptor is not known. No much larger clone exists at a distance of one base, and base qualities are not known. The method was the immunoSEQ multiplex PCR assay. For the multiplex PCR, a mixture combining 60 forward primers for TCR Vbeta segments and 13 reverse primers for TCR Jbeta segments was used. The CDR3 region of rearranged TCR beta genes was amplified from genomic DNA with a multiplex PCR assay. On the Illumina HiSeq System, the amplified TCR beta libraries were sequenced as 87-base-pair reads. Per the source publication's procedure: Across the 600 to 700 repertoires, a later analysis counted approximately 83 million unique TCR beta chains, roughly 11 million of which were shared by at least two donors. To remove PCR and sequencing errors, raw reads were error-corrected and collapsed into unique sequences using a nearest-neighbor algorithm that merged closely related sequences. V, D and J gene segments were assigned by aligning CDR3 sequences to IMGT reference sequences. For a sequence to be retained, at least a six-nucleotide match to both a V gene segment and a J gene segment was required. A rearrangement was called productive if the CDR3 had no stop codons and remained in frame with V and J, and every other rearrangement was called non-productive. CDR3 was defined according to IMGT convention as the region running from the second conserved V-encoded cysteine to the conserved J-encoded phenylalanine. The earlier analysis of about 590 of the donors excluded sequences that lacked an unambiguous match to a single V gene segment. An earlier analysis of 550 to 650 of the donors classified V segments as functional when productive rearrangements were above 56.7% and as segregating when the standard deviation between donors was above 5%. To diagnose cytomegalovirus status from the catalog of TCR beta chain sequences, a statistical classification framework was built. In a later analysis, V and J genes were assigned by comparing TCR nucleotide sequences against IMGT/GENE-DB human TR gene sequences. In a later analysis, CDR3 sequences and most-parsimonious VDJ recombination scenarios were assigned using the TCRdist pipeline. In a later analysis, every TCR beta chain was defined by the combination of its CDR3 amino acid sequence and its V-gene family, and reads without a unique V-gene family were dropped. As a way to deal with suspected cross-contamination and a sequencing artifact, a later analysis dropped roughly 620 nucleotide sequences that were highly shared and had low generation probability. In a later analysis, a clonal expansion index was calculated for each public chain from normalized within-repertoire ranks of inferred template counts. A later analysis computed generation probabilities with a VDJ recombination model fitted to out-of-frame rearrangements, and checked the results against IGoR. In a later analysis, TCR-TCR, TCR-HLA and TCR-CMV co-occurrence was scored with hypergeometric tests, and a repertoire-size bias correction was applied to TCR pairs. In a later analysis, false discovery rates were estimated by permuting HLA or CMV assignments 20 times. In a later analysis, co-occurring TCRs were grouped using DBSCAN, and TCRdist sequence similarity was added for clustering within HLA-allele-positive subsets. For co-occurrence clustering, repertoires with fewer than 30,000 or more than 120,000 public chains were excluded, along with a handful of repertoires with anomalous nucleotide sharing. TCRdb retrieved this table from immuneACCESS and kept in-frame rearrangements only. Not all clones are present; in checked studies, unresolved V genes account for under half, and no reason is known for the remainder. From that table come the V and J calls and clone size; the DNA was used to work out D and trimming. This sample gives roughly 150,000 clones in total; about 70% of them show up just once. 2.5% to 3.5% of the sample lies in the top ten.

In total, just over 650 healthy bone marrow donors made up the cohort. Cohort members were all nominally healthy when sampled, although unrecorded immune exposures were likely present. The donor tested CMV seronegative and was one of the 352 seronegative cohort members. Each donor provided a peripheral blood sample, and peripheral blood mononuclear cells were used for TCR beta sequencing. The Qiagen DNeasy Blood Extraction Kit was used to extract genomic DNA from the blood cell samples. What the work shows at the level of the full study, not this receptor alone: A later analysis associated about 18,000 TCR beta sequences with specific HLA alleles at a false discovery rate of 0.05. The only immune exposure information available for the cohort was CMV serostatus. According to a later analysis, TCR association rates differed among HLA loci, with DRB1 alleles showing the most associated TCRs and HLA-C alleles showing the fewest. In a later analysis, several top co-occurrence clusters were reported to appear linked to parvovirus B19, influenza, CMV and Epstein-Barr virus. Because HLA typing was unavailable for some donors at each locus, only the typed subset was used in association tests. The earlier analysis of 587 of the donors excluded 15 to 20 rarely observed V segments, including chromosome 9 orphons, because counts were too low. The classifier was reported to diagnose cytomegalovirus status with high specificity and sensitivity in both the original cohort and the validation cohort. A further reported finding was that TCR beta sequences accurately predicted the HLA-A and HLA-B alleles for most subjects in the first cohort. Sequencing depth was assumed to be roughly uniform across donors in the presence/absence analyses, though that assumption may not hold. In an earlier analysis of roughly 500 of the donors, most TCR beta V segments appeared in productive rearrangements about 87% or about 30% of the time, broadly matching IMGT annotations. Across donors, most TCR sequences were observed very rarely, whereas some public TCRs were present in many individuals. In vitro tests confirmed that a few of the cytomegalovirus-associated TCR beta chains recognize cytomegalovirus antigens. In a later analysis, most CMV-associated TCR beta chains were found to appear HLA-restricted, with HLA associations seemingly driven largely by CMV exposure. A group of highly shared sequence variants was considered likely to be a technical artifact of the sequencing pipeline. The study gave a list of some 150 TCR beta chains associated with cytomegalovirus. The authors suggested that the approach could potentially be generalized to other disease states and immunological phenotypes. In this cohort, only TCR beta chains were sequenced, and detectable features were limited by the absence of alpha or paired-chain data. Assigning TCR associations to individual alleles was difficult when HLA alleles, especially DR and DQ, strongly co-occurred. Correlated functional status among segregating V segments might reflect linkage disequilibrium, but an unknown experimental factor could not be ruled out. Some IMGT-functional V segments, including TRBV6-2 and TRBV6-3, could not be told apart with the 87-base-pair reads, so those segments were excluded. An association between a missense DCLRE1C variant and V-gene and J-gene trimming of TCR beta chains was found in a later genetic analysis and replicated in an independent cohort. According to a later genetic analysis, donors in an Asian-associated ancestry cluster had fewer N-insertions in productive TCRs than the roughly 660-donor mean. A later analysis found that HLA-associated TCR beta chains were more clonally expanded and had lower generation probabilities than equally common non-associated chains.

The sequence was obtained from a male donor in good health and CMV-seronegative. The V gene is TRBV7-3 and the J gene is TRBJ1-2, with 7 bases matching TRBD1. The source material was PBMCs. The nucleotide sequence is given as TGTGCCAGCAGCTTGGGGGACACAGGGGACCGGGGCTACACCTTC. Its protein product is CASSLGDTGDRGYTF.